The clone carrying this T cell receptor (beta chain) appeared many times. Its antigen is currently unknown. TCRdb independently ran MiXCR on the multiplex PCR reads; one entry per CDR3 protein. The sample comprises 200,000 or so distinct CDR3 sequences, around 33% of which are singletons, and roughly 4% rests with the top ten. Breast cancer patients provided tissue from their axillary draining lymph nodes. This specimen belongs to a study of breast tumors, draining lymph nodes, adjacent tissues. Study findings and constraints: Data fit most tumor T cells coming from lymph node, expanding in tumor. Compared with lymph nodes, tumors were less diverse; compared with nontumor tissue, more. The lymph node origin of tumor T cells was framed as consistent with a hypothesis, not demonstrated. Tumor and nontumor repertoires were significantly more similar in luminal-like than in basal-like breast cancer.

The germline gives CDR1 MRHNA, CDR2 SNTAGT. The CDR3 sequence is 12 residues long. With 8 bases removed from V and 0 bases from J, the gap between germline ends came to 4 bases. Sequenced: axillary lymph node tissue. The gene calls are TRBV6-4 and TRBJ2-2; D is unclear. The source is a female donor with breast cancer. Some clones in this sample may be carry-over from other donors' samples. The CDR3 coding sequence is TGTGCCAGCGCAGCGAACACCGGGGAGCTGTTTTTT. Protein product: CASAANTGELFF.